This passage covers 30 T cell receptor beta chains from one sample sequenced in a study of cytotoxic CD8 clonotypes in ibrutinib-treated CLL. Sequencing was performed with immunoSEQ multiplex PCR; in TCRdb, only in-frame clones are kept and a portion is missing. The sample holds about 50,000 clones; 57% are singletons and the top ten take roughly a quarter. This specimen consisted of PBMCs, obtained after 24 months of ibrutinib treatment. The receptors derive from a human donor with chronic lymphocytic leukemia.

This clone was picked up a small number of times. The rearrangement links TRBV7-8 to TRBJ1-6; D remains unclear. V lost 5 bases and J lost 6, with 14 bases in between. The CDR3 contains 15 residues. CDR1 is SGHVS, CDR2 FQNEAQ, per germline. Here the CDR3 reads CASSQADGSNSPLHF. In nucleotides, the CDR3 is TGTGCCAGCAGCCAGGCGGACGGGTCTAATTCACCCCTCCACTTT.

The chain links TRBV28 to TRBJ1-4; D is unclear. Trimming left V 10 bases short and J 8 bases short, with 11 bases between. The CDR3 has 11 residues. Germline-derived CDR1 and CDR2 are MDHEN and SYDVKM. This CDR3 is CATAQVEKLFF. CDR3 in DNA: TGTGCCACAGCCCAGGTGGAAAAACTGTTTTTT.

V gene TRBV10-2 combines with J gene TRBJ1-2, with D tentatively TRBD1 (5 bases). The CDR3 length is 15 residues. Per the germline V gene, CDR1 is WSHSY and CDR2 is SAAADI. The V and J ends lost 0 bases and 5 bases respectively, with 13 bases between them. The CDR3 loop is CASSESGGALYGYTF. The CDR3, as DNA: TGCGCCAGCAGTGAGTCAGGAGGGGCCCTTTATGGCTACACCTTC.

The chain has TRBV7-8 and TRBJ2-2; TRBD2 agrees at 12 bases. The CDR3 spans 21 residues. V gave up 0 bases and J gave up 1 base; unmatched junction bases: 12. Looked up from germline, CDR1 is SGHVS and CDR2 is FQNEAQ. This CDR3 is CASSLAFSLAGGPGNTGELFF. CDR3 in DNA: TGTGCCAGCAGCTTAGCATTCTCGCTAGCGGGGGGGCCCGGGAACACCGGGGAGCTGTTTTTT. Together with reference TRBV7-8 and TRBJ2-2, the CDR3 gives the full variable domain: GAGVSQSPRYKVAKRGQDVALRCDPISGHVSLFWYQQALGQGPEFLTYFQNEAQLDKSGLPSDRFFAERPEGSVSTLKIQRTQQEDSAVYLCASSLAFSLAGGPGNTGELFFGEGSRLTVL.

This clone showed up just a few times. The chain couples TRBV28 to TRBJ2-7; TRBD1 aligns across 8 bases. Trimming took 4 bases from V and 2 from J; bases not matched to a gene: 10. The CDR3 is made up of 16 amino acids. The germline V gene has CDR1 MDHEN and CDR2 SYDVKM. As DNA, the CDR3 is TGTGCCAGCAGTTCCATGCTGGGACAGGTGACCTACGAGCAGTACTTC. Its protein is CASSSMLGQVTYEQYF.

This rearrangement joins TRBV5-6 to TRBJ1-6; TRBD1 might be the D (5 bases). The V gene lost 5 bases and the J gene lost 9 bases, with 15 bases spanning the gap. The CDR3 is 14 amino acids. Germline V CDR1 and CDR2: SGHDT, YYEEEE. The CDR3 region is CASRGDAQGSPLHF. DNA of the CDR3: TGTGCCAGCAGGGGGGACGCTCAAGGTTCACCCCTCCACTTT.

Only a few counts were recorded for this clone. The V gene is TRBV27, the J gene TRBJ2-2; D may match TRBD1 or TRBD2 (5 bases each). The CDR3 runs to 15 residues. V was shortened by 5 bases and J by 4 bases, with 14 bases between the two germline ends. The germline gives CDR1 MNHEY, CDR2 SMNVEV (reference sequence). In DNA, the CDR3 is TGTGCCAGCAGTAGAGGGACGCTGGGCACCGGGGAGCTGTTTTTT. It specifies CASSRGTLGTGELFF.

This chain joins TRBV14 and TRBJ2-5; no firm D call. Per germline, CDR1 SGHDN and CDR2 FVKESK. V lost 5 bases to trimming and J lost 5 bases, with 6 bases between them. This CDR3 region has 11 residues. The CDR3 spells CASSYRETQYF. Here the CDR3 DNA reads TGTGCCAGCAGCTATAGGGAGACCCAGTACTTC.

This clone was detected once. The V and J genes are TRBV15 and TRBJ2-7; a possible D gene is TRBD1 (5 bases). Trimming shortened V by 0 bases and J by 2 bases, and 11 bases separated the two germline ends. The CDR3 covers 15 residues. Germline CDR1 and CDR2: LNHNV and YYDKDF (reference sequence). DNA of the CDR3: TGTGCCACCAGCAGAGAAAGGGGTCTCACCTACGAGCAGTACTTC. This encodes CATSRERGLTYEQYF.

In this sample, this clone turned up many times. The chain couples TRBV5-4 to TRBJ2-1; 10 bases agree with TRBD2. CDR1 SGHNT and CDR2 YYREEE come from the germline V gene (reference sequence). CDR3 length: 17 residues. Trimming removed 6 bases from V and 0 bases from J; junction bases left unmatched: 9. CDR3 sequence reads: CASNPAGGKSSYNEQFF. The CDR3 nucleotides are TGTGCCAGCAACCCAGCGGGGGGGAAAAGCTCCTACAATGAGCAGTTCTTC.

This chain joins TRBV9 and TRBJ2-2; D not resolved. The CDR3 has 15 amino acids. CDR1 and CDR2 (germline): SGDLS, YYNGEE. V lost 4 bases and J 0 bases, leaving 10 bases between the germline ends. The CDR3 sequence is CASSPRAANTGELFF. The CDR3 nucleotides read TGTGCCAGCAGCCCCCGAGCAGCGAACACCGGGGAGCTGTTTTTT.

This clone was found a few times. The chain carries TRBV5-1 and TRBJ1-3; D uncertain. V gave up 6 bases and J gave up 0 bases, with 10 bases separating them. The length of the CDR3 is 14 residues. The germline V gene encodes CDR1 SGHRS and CDR2 YFSETQ. Here the CDR3 reads CASTLGGSGNTIYF. CDR3 bases: TGCGCCAGCACCCTCGGAGGCTCTGGAAACACCATATATTTT.

This chain links TRBV9 with TRBJ2-5; D possibly corresponds to TRBD2 (6 bases). From germline, CDR1 is SGDLS and CDR2 YYNGEE. This CDR3 is 14 amino acids long. The germline V and J ends were trimmed by 4 bases and 5 bases, with 15 bases remaining between them. The CDR3 coding sequence is TGTGCCAGCAGCCCTTTAGGAGGAGGGGAGACCCAGTACTTC. It yields the protein CASSPLGGGETQYF.

V usage is TRBV2 and J usage is TRBJ1-2; 9 nucleotides match TRBD1. V was pared by 4 bases and J by 4 bases, with 4 bases of the junction left unmatched. The CDR3 extends over 14 amino acids. Germline CDR1 SNHLY, CDR2 FYNNEI. The CDR3 protein is CASSGTGAGYGYTF. The CDR3 DNA follows: TGTGCCAGCAGTGGGACAGGGGCTGGCTATGGCTACACCTTC.

The chain joins TRBV2 to TRBJ1-2; D gene uncertain. The germline gives CDR1 SNHLY, CDR2 FYNNEI. The CDR3 totals 11 residues. Trimming left V 4 bases short and J 4 bases short, with 4 bases between. CDR3 residues: CASSGRYGYTF. The CDR3 coding sequence is TGTGCCAGCAGTGGACGCTATGGCTACACCTTC.

This chain uses TRBV6-5 with TRBJ1-2; no firm D call. The CDR3 runs 15 residues. Germline V gene sequence: CDR1 MNHEY, CDR2 SVGAGI. Trimming removed 2 bases at V and 5 bases at J, with 15 bases between. The DNA for the CDR3 is TGTGCCAGCAGTTACCAGAGTGAAGGGTATTATGGCTACACCTTC. Translation gives CASSYQSEGYYGYTF.

The chain links TRBV5-5 to TRBJ1-1; D unresolved. Germline V gene data show CDR1 as SGHKS and CDR2 as YYEKEE (reference sequence). This CDR3 has 13 residues. Trimming shortened V by 0 bases and J by 2 bases, and 5 bases separated the two germline ends. This chain's CDR3 is CASSLGVNTEAFF. In DNA form, the CDR3 reads TGTGCCAGCAGCTTGGGAGTAAACACTGAAGCTTTCTTT.

The sample holds a few counts of this clone. The chain combines TRBV7-2 with TRBJ2-2; no clear D. The CDR3 length is 12 residues. V was clipped by 1 base and J by 7 bases, with 4 bases between them. Germline V gene lookup returns CDR1 SGHTA and CDR2 FQGNSA. As DNA, the CDR3 is TGTGCCAGCAGCTTAGTGGGCGGGGAGCTGTTTTTT. Its protein is CASSLVGGELFF. The full variable domain, completed using reference TRBV7-2 and TRBJ2-2, is GAGVSQSPSNKVTEKGKDVELRCDPISGHTALYWYRQSLGQGLEFLIYFQGNSAPDKSGLPSDRFSAERTGGSVSTLTIQRTQQEDSAVYLCASSLVGGELFFGEGSRLTVL.

The chain recombines TRBV5-1 with TRBJ1-2, with D unresolved. The CDR3 is made up of 14 amino acids. V gave up 5 bases and J gave up 1 base, with 12 bases separating them. CDR1 SGHRS and CDR2 YFSETQ come from the germline V gene. DNA for the CDR3: TGCGCCAGCAGTGGAGGTCCGGGTAACTATGGCTACACCTTC. Residues: CASSGGPGNYGYTF.

In this sample, this clone turned up once. This chain uses TRBV2 with TRBJ1-6, with TRBD1 as a possible D gene (5 bases). The CDR3 extends over 19 amino acids. With 7 bases removed from V and 0 bases from J, the gap between germline ends came to 22 bases. CDR1 and CDR2 from the germline V gene are SNHLY and FYNNEI. This CDR3 reads CASTKEGRARGSYNSPLHF. CDR3 nucleotides: TGTGCCAGCACCAAGGAAGGCAGGGCAAGGGGCTCCTATAATTCACCCCTCCACTTT.

Note on this clone: This sample also contains other DNA sequences that code for the same CDR3. The DNA for the CDR3 is TGCGCCAGCAGCTTGGATAGCGGGGCAGGCACAGATACGCAGTATTTT. Its protein is CASSLDSGAGTDTQYF. V and J are TRBV5-1 and TRBJ2-3; TRBD2 aligns across 8 bases. This CDR3 contains 16 residues. V trimming: 0 bases; J trimming: 1 base; junction bases outside the gene matches: 4. Germline V CDR1 and CDR2: SGHRS, YFSETQ.

V usage is TRBV5-1 and J usage is TRBJ2-5; D gene unclear. The CDR3 spans 11 residues. The V gene lost 4 bases and the J gene lost 2 bases, with 3 bases spanning the gap. In germline, CDR1 is SGHRS, CDR2 YFSETQ. CDR3 nucleotides: TGCGCCAGCAGCACTCAAGAGACCCAGTACTTC. Its protein product is CASSTQETQYF.

V gene TRBV5-1 combines with J gene TRBJ1-4, with 11 bases that match TRBD1. Per the germline V gene, CDR1 is SGHRS and CDR2 is YFSETQ. The CDR3 spans 15 residues. V lost 5 bases, J lost 5 bases, and 5 bases stayed unmatched. CDR3 region: CASRDGQGANEKLFF. In nucleotides, the CDR3 is TGCGCCAGCAGAGACGGACAGGGGGCGAATGAAAAACTGTTTTTT.

The V call is TRBV7-9, the J call TRBJ1-2; TRBD1 agrees at 8 bases. CDR1 and CDR2 from the germline V gene are SEHNR and FQNEAQ (reference sequence). The ends lost 4 bases at V and 4 bases at J; junction bases unmatched: 8. CDR3 length: 15 amino acids. The CDR3 nucleotides read TGTGCCAGCAGCTCAGAGGACAGGGCCGTCTATGGCTACACCTTC. This gives the protein CASSSEDRAVYGYTF.

This clone has only a few counts. This chain connects TRBV5-1 to TRBJ2-3, with D perhaps TRBD2 (6 bases). This CDR3 has 14 amino acids. V gave up 4 bases and J gave up 0 bases, with 9 bases separating them. The germline V gene encodes CDR1 SGHRS and CDR2 YFSETQ. The chain's CDR3 is CASSPSASTDTQYF. DNA for the CDR3: TGCGCCAGCAGCCCTAGCGCCAGCACAGATACGCAGTATTTT.

Worth noting for this clone: The identical CDR3 is also encoded by other nucleotide sequences in the sample. The chain recombines TRBV19 with TRBJ1-1, with a tentative D call TRBD1 (6 bases). Between the trimmed V and J ends, which lost 6 bases and 7 bases, there was a span of 12 bases. Germline values: CDR1 LNHDA, CDR2 SQIVND (reference sequence). The CDR3 runs 12 residues. Written as DNA, the CDR3 is TGTGCCAGTAGCCCTCGGACAGATGAAGCTTTCTTT. Encoded protein: CASSPRTDEAFF.

The V call is TRBV27, the J call TRBJ2-7; D may be TRBD1 (6 bases). CDR1 is MNHEY, CDR2 SMNVEV, per germline (reference sequence). The V end was cut by 3 bases, the J end by 3 bases, with 15 bases between. The CDR3 has 15 amino acids. The CDR3 spells CASSLDSQGHYEQYF. The CDR3 region has the DNA TGTGCCAGCAGTTTGGACAGCCAGGGCCACTACGAGCAGTACTTC.

This clone was observed a handful of times. This chain connects TRBV6-1 to TRBJ1-5; 8 bases match TRBD1. The V gene's germline CDR1 is MNHNS and CDR2 SASEGT. This CDR3 is 15 amino acids long. V was clipped by 8 bases and J by 0 bases; unmatched bases: 6. The CDR3 here is CASLGRGLSNQPQHF. CDR3 sequence (DNA): TGTGCCAGCCTCGGCAGGGGGCTTAGCAATCAGCCCCAGCATTTT.

The genes are TRBV19 and TRBJ1-2; 7 bases agree with TRBD1. This CDR3 comprises 15 residues. CDR1 is LNHDA, CDR2 SQIVND, per germline (reference sequence). V was pared by 3 bases and J by 4 bases, with 8 bases of the junction left unmatched. The CDR3 coding sequence is TGTGCCAGTAGTATCTCGACAGGGAGGCTCTATGGCTACACCTTC. Translation: CASSISTGRLYGYTF.

The V call is TRBV5-1, the J call TRBJ2-7; possible D gene TRBD2, 5 bases. Germline-derived CDR1 and CDR2 are SGHRS and YFSETQ. V was shortened by 0 bases and J by 3 bases, with 10 bases between the two germline ends. The CDR3 is 14 amino acids. CDR3 loop: CASSLAGFNYEQYF. The CDR3 DNA follows: TGCGCCAGCAGCTTGGCGGGGTTTAACTACGAGCAGTACTTC. The whole variable domain, remainder taken from reference TRBV5-1 and TRBJ2-7, is KAGVTQTPRYLIKTRGQQVTLSCSPISGHRSVSWYQQTPGQGLQFLFEYFSETQRNKGNFPGRFSGRQFSNSRSEMNVSTLELGDSALYLCASSLAGFNYEQYFGPGTRLTVT.